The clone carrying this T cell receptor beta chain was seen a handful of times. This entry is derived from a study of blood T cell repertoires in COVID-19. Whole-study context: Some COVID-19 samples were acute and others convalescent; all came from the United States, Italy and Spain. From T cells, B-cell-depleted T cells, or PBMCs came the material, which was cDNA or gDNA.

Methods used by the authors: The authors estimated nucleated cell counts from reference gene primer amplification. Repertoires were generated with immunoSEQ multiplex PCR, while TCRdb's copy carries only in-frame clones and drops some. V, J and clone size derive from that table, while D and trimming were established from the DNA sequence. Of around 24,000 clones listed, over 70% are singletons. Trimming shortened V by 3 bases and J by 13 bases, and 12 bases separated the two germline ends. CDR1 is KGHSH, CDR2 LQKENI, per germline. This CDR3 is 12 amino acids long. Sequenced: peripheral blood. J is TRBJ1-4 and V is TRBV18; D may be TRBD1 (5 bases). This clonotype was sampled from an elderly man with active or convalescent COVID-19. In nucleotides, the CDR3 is TGTGCCAGCTCACCGTTGGGGCAGCTACTGTTTTTT. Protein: CASSPLGQLLFF.